This T cell receptor beta chain was captured in a study of STAT3 mutations in large granular lymphocyte leukemia. Whole-study context: More than half of T-LGLL patients received immunosuppressive therapy. Regarding the study as a whole: At least one immunodominant TCR beta clonotype appeared in every T-cell large granular lymphocyte leukemia patient.

CDR1 GTSNPN and CDR2 SVGIG come from the germline V gene (reference sequence). J gave up 7 bases and V 3 bases, and 12 bases lay outside the gene matches. The CDR3 sequence is 16 residues long. Turning to this clone: Its specificity is not known.

Method: immunoSEQ multiplex PCR; TCRdb's copy keeps in-frame clones and lacks some. There are 35,000 to 40,000 clones in the sample; approximately 91% occur only once, and around 0.44% lies in the top ten. The sample comprised PBMCs. The TCR sequence derives from a human donor with T large granular lymphocyte leukemia. Some clones in this sample may be carry-over from other donors' samples. The chain uses TRBV30 and TRBJ1-4; TRBD1 matches at 9 bases. CDR3 DNA: TGTGCCTGGAGCGCGGGACAGGGAAGATTCGGTGAAAAACTGTTTTTT. Protein: CAWSAGQGRFGEKLFF.